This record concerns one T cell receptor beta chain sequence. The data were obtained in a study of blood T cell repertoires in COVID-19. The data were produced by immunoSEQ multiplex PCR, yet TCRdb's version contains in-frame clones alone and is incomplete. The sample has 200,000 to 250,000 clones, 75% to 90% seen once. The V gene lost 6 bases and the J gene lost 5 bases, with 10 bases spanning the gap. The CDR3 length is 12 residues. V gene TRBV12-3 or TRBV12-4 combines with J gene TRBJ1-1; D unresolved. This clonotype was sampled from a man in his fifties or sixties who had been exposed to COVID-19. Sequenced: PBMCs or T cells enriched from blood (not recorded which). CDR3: CASSRSGTEAFF. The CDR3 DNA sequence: TGTGCCAGCAGCCGATCGGGGACTGAAGCTTTCTTT.